This passage covers 17 T cell receptor beta chains from one sample sequenced in a study of blood T cells in healthy people across ages. The authors ran a second PCR of roughly 7 to 11 cycles using a sample-barcoded 5' primer and a J-beta primer mix. TCRdb redid the calling of the 5' RACE reads with MiXCR, one entry per CDR3 protein. The sample contains 380,000 or so distinct CDR3 sequences, about half of which appear only once. Source material: blood. These receptors originate from a man aged 55 to 70 in good health.

The chain recombines TRBV7-9 with TRBJ1-6; D may be TRBD1 (5 bases). This CDR3 contains 14 residues. The V end lost 8 bases, the J end lost 9 bases, and 17 bases lay between the germline ends. The germline V gene has CDR1 SEHNR and CDR2 FQNEAQ (reference sequence). For the CDR3, the DNA is TGTGCCAGCGCCTTTTCGGGGCCCGGTTCACCCCTCCACTTT. This gives the protein CASAFSGPGSPLHF.

A word on this clonotype: At one end the junction does not follow the germline gene, possibly because of a read error. V usage is TRBV5-4 and J usage is TRBJ2-1; 10 positions match TRBD1. The CDR3 is 14 amino acids. Germline V lookup: CDR1 SGHNT, CDR2 YYREEE (reference sequence). CDR3 amino acids: CASSSGQGVDEQFF. The DNA for the CDR3 is TGTGCCAGTAGCTCTGGACAGGGGGTCGATGAGCAGTTCTTC.

At least ten counts were recorded for this clonotype. The chain joins TRBV7-9 to TRBJ2-1, with D possibly matching TRBD2 (6 bases). Trimming shortened V by 0 bases and J by 10 bases, and 10 bases separated the two germline ends. From germline, CDR1 is SEHNR and CDR2 FQNEAQ (reference sequence). The CDR3 totals 13 residues. In nucleotides, the CDR3 is TGTGCCAGCAGCTTAGCGGGGGGAGGAGAGCAGTTCTTC. Amino acid sequence: CASSLAGGGEQFF.

This clonotype was seen more than once but under ten times. The V gene is TRBV6-4, the J gene TRBJ2-3; 7 nucleotides line up with TRBD2. V was clipped by 4 bases and J by 5 bases; unmatched bases: 3. This CDR3 has 13 amino acids. The germline gives CDR1 MRHNA, CDR2 SNTAGT. Here the CDR3 reads CASSGGEGDTQYF. Here the CDR3 DNA reads TGTGCCAGCAGTGGAGGGGAGGGAGATACGCAGTATTTT.

This clonotype was picked up a small number of times. The chain employs TRBV3-1 and TRBJ2-7; D possibly corresponds to TRBD2 (5 bases). CDR1 and CDR2 from the germline V gene are LGHDT and YNNKEL (reference sequence). V lost 0 bases and J 4 bases, leaving 13 bases between the germline ends. This CDR3 is built from 15 residues. The CDR3 spells CASSQDRIRRYEQYF. The DNA of the CDR3 is TGTGCCAGCAGCCAAGATAGGATTCGGAGGTACGAGCAGTACTTC.

The chain couples TRBV7-2 to TRBJ2-1; either TRBD1 or TRBD2 may fit D (5 bases each). CDR1 and CDR2 (germline): SGHTA, FQGNSA. The CDR3 spans 15 residues. Trimming shortened V by 3 bases and J by 3 bases, and 12 bases separated the two germline ends. CDR3 coding DNA: TGTGCCAGCAGCTTGGCCGGGACCAACTACAATGAGCAGTTCTTC. Translated: CASSLAGTNYNEQFF.

This clonotype was found a few times. The rearrangement links TRBV10-2 to TRBJ2-4, with 7 bases matching TRBD1. Germline V gene sequence: CDR1 WSHSY, CDR2 SAAADI. This CDR3 comprises 14 residues. The ends lost 7 bases at V and 6 bases at J; junction bases unmatched: 9. CDR3 loop: CASTGTDFLNIQYF. CDR3 DNA sequence: TGCGCCAGCACCGGGACAGACTTCTTAAACATTCAGTACTTC.

The chain uses TRBV6-2 or TRBV6-3 and TRBJ2-5; D is perhaps TRBD1 (6 bases). This CDR3 region has 15 residues. The V gene's germline CDR1 is MNHEY and CDR2 SVGEGT. V lost 6 bases to trimming and J lost 1 base, with 15 bases between them. The CDR3 protein is CASRRQAAGQETQYF. The CDR3 DNA is TGTGCCAGCAGGCGACAGGCGGCGGGCCAAGAGACCCAGTACTTC.

The table lists this clonotype with many counts. The chain employs TRBV29-1 and TRBJ2-7; D unclear. Germline V CDR1 and CDR2: SQVTM, ANQGSEA. With 0 bases removed from V and 2 bases from J, the gap between germline ends came to 14 bases. This CDR3 region has 15 residues. The CDR3 region is CSVEDQTARAYEQYF. In nucleotides, the CDR3 is TGCAGCGTTGAAGATCAGACGGCAAGGGCCTACGAGCAGTACTTC.

Regarding this clonotype: This may arise from a read error, as a much more abundant clone is one base away. The chain joins TRBV24-1 to TRBJ2-3; 8 bases are shared with TRBD2. There are 15 residues in the CDR3. The germline CDR1 and CDR2 sequences are KGHDR and SFDVKD. The CDR3 reads CATSTGTRSIDTQYF. CDR3 nucleotides: TGTGCCACCAGTACCGGGACTAGAAGCATAGATACGCAGTATTTT.

The rearrangement uses TRBV20-1 and TRBJ2-1, with D tentatively TRBD1 or TRBD2 (5 bases each). V was clipped by 0 bases and J by 10 bases, with 22 bases between them. The CDR3 consists of 16 residues. CDR1 and CDR2 from the germline V gene are DFQATT and SNEGSKA (reference sequence). CDR3 amino acids: CSARDPWAEGKREQFF. CDR3 sequence (DNA): TGCAGTGCTAGAGATCCCTGGGCAGAGGGGAAAAGGGAGCAGTTCTTC.

The rearrangement uses TRBV5-4 and TRBJ2-1; D gene ambiguous. The V and J ends lost 4 bases and 7 bases respectively, with 9 bases between them. The CDR3 is made up of 12 amino acids. Germline values: CDR1 SGHNT, CDR2 YYREEE (reference sequence). CDR3 in amino acids: CASSIPPNEQFF. The CDR3 bases are TGTGCCAGCAGCATACCGCCAAATGAGCAGTTCTTC.

This clonotype was recorded a few times. This rearrangement joins TRBV20-1 to TRBJ1-2; 10 bases are a match to TRBD1. This CDR3 has 15 residues. CDR1 and CDR2 from the germline V gene are DFQATT and SNEGSKA (reference sequence). The V gene end was trimmed by 0 bases and the J gene end by 5 bases; junction bases not matched to a gene: 6. CDR3 sequence reads: CSARDQTGGNYGYTF. The DNA for the CDR3 is TGCAGTGCTAGAGATCAGACAGGGGGCAATTATGGCTACACCTTC.

This chain links TRBV4-3 with TRBJ1-2; TRBD1 is a possible D gene (6 bases). Germline-derived CDR1 and CDR2 are LGHNA and YSLEER. V gave up 3 bases and J gave up 8 bases, with 16 bases separating them. CDR3 length: 14 amino acids. Here the CDR3 reads CASSQGAQGYGYTF. CDR3 in DNA: TGCGCCAGCAGCCAGGGGGCGCAAGGTTACGGCTACACCTTC.

This rearrangement joins TRBV20-1 to TRBJ2-5, with no clear D. The germline CDR1 and CDR2 sequences are DFQATT and SNEGSKA (reference sequence). Trimming stripped 6 bases from V and 0 bases from J, with 11 bases between. The CDR3 covers 13 residues. The CDR3 sequence: CSAPQPYQETQYF. The CDR3 DNA is TGCAGTGCGCCACAGCCGTACCAAGAGACCCAGTACTTC.

In this sample, this clonotype turned up a few times. V gene TRBV12-3 or TRBV12-4 combines with J gene TRBJ2-4; no definite D call. The J call is doubtful: the DNA matches TRBJ2-7 better. The CDR3 is 12 amino acids. The CDR3: CASSLADYEQYF. CDR3 DNA: TGTGCCAGCAGTTTAGCAGACTACGAGCAGTACTTC.

This clonotype has ten or more counts. This chain links TRBV20-1 with TRBJ2-7, with unresolved D. Germline CDR1 DFQATT, CDR2 SNEGSKA (reference sequence). This CDR3 is 11 amino acids long. V lost 6 bases to trimming and J lost 4 bases, with 10 bases between them. CDR3 DNA: TGCAGTGCCCTCCGGGCTTACGAGCAGTACTTC. This translates into CSALRAYEQYF.